Reported below is one T cell receptor (beta chain). The source of the sample is a study of T-cell memory formation after mild COVID-19. TCRdb independently ran MiXCR on the 5' RACE reads; one entry per CDR3 protein. The table has some 200,000 distinct CDR3 sequences, over 9.5% seen once. Trimming cost V 2 bases and J 5 bases, with 10 bases left between them. Per the germline V gene, CDR1 is SGHRS and CDR2 is YFSETQ. This CDR3 contains 13 residues. The source material was PBMCs or a T cell subset sorted from them (not recorded which). The sequence came from a man aged 18 to 30 who had mild COVID-19 (a few samples of this study predate the infection). Cell type and time point are not known. The chain has TRBV5-1 and TRBJ2-5; D is possibly TRBD2 (5 bases). CDR3 amino acids: CASSFLGSETQYF. CDR3 coding DNA: TGCGCCAGCAGCTTTCTAGGGAGTGAGACCCAGTACTTC.